The 20 T cell receptor beta chains below were found in one sample sequenced in a study of T cell changes during pregnancy in multiple sclerosis. The table came from immunoSEQ multiplex PCR; TCRdb's copy has only in-frame clones and leaves some out. The sample holds about 31,000 clones, approximately 88% seen once. Here the sequenced sample was CD8+ T cells from peripheral blood mononuclear cells, taken before pregnancy. The source is a female donor with multiple sclerosis, enrolled in a pregnancy study.

The chain couples TRBV19 to TRBJ2-3; weak D call: TRBD2 (7 bases). In germline, CDR1 is LNHDA, CDR2 SQIVND (reference sequence). Deletions cut 3 bases from V and 5 bases from J, with 12 bases between. The CDR3 has 14 amino acids. CDR3 region: CASSIAGEGDTQYF. CDR3 coding DNA: TGTGCCAGTAGTATTGCAGGGGAGGGAGATACGCAGTATTTT.

The chain combines TRBV4-3 with TRBJ2-7; the match to TRBD1 covers 7 bases. The germline V gene has CDR1 LGHNA and CDR2 YSLEER. This CDR3 has 15 residues. Trimming at V came to 4 bases and at J to 3 bases, leaving 9 bases not matched to a gene. CDR3 nucleotides: TGCGCCAGCAGCCCAGATTGGGGGACAGTCTACGAGCAGTACTTC. Translation gives CASSPDWGTVYEQYF.

The V call is TRBV28, the J call TRBJ1-5; perhaps TRBD1 as D (5 bases). V was pared by 3 bases and J by 3 bases, with 18 bases between. Germline assignment: CDR1 MDHEN and CDR2 SYDVKM. This CDR3 comprises 17 residues. The CDR3 here is CASSLIWTRTNNQPQHF. CDR3 nucleotide sequence: TGTGCCAGCAGTTTGATCTGGACAAGGACTAACAATCAGCCCCAGCATTTT.

The chain combines TRBV7-6 with TRBJ2-5, with D tentatively TRBD1 (5 bases). CDR1 and CDR2 from the germline V gene are SGHVS and FNYEAQ. V was clipped by 1 base and J by 4 bases, with 10 bases between them. The CDR3 runs to 14 residues. CDR3 nucleotides: TGTGCCAGCAGCTTAGTTAGGGGCGGAGAGACCCAGTACTTC. Amino acids: CASSLVRGGETQYF. Full variable domain (missing parts from reference TRBV7-6 and TRBJ2-5): GAGVSQSPRYKVTKRGQDVALRCDPISGHVSLYWYRQALGQGPEFLTYFNYEAQQDKSGLPNDRFSAERPEGSISTLTIQRTEQRDSAMYRCASSLVRGGETQYFGPGTRLLVL.

The gene calls are TRBV19 and TRBJ2-5, with TRBD2 matching over 8 bases. The CDR3 runs to 15 residues. Germline CDR1 is LNHDA and CDR2 is SQIVND (reference sequence). V shed 1 base and J 2 bases; nucleotides not matched to a gene: 3. The DNA for the CDR3 is TGTGCCAGTAGTATAGGCGGGGGGCGTCAAGAGACCCAGTACTTC. Translating it yields CASSIGGGRQETQYF.

V gene TRBV9 combines with J gene TRBJ2-1; D perhaps matches TRBD2 (6 bases). This CDR3 spans 14 amino acids. The V gene lost 5 bases and the J gene lost 1 base, with 10 bases spanning the gap. Germline V gives CDR1 SGDLS, CDR2 YYNGEE. The DNA of the CDR3 is TGTGCCAGCAGTGGAGGGGAGTCCTACAATGAGCAGTTCTTC. Amino acids: CASSGGESYNEQFF.

This clone appeared a single time. The V and J genes are TRBV30 and TRBJ1-4, with TRBD1 matching over 9 bases. J gave up 5 bases and V 5 bases, and 6 bases lay outside the gene matches. The germline V gene encodes CDR1 GTSNPN and CDR2 SVGIG (reference sequence). This CDR3 has 14 residues. Here the CDR3 DNA reads TGTGCCTGGGCCCGGGGGACAGGGAATGAAAAACTGTTTTTT. This encodes CAWARGTGNEKLFF.

Only a few counts were recorded for this clone. V is TRBV16 and J is TRBJ1-1, with D unclear. V shed 4 bases and J shed 7 bases, with 13 bases lying between them. The CDR3 covers 13 residues. Germline V lookup: CDR1 KGHSY, CDR2 FQNENV. CDR3 sequence: CASSPLAHSEAFF. The CDR3 DNA sequence: TGTGCCAGCAGCCCCTTGGCCCACAGTGAAGCTTTCTTT.

The chain recombines TRBV6-5 with TRBJ1-1, with a possible D match to TRBD1 (6 bases). The CDR3 is 16 residues long. Per the germline V gene, CDR1 is MNHEY and CDR2 is SVGAGI. V was cut by 2 bases and J by 0 bases, with 13 bases left in between. CDR3 region: CASSYTAGAVNTEAFF. The CDR3 coding sequence is TGTGCCAGCAGTTACACAGCGGGGGCGGTGAACACTGAAGCTTTCTTT.

This chain joins TRBV27 and TRBJ2-7, with 7 bases fitting TRBD1. CDR3 length: 14 amino acids. The germline V gene has CDR1 MNHEY and CDR2 SMNVEV (reference sequence). V gave up 8 bases and J gave up 3 bases; unmatched junction bases: 10. The CDR3 spells CASSLVQGVYEQYF. CDR3 sequence (DNA): TGTGCCAGCTCCCTGGTGCAGGGGGTCTACGAGCAGTACTTC.

The rearrangement uses TRBV7-3 and TRBJ2-3; 12 bases align to TRBD2. Germline V gives CDR1 SGHTA, CDR2 FQGTGA. This CDR3 contains 17 residues. V gave up 0 bases and J gave up 1 base; unmatched junction bases: 2. The CDR3 sequence: CASSLTASGGGTDTQYF. CDR3 bases: TGTGCCAGCAGCTTAACGGCTAGCGGGGGGGGCACAGATACGCAGTATTTT. Complete variable domain (other parts from reference TRBV7-3 and TRBJ2-3): GAGVSQTPSNKVTEKGKYVELRCDPISGHTALYWYRQSLGQGPEFLIYFQGTGAADDSGLPNDRFFAVRPEGSVSTLKIQRTERGDSAVYLCASSLTASGGGTDTQYFGPGTRLTVL.

V usage is TRBV7-2 and J usage is TRBJ2-3, with TRBD2 matching over 13 bases. Germline CDR1 and CDR2: SGHTA and FQGNSA. V shed 5 bases, J shed 1 base, and the junction held 9 bases outside the gene matches. CDR3 size: 18 residues. DNA for the CDR3: TGTGCCAGCAGCCCCACTAGCGGGAGGGCCATGGGCACAGATACGCAGTATTTT. Amino acid sequence: CASSPTSGRAMGTDTQYF.

V and J are TRBV6-4 and TRBJ2-3; 11 nucleotides align to TRBD2. The germline V gene has CDR1 MRHNA and CDR2 SNTAGT. Trimming at V came to 0 bases and at J to 1 base, leaving 0 bases not matched to a gene. This CDR3 has 16 amino acids. CDR3 amino acids: CASSDSTSGGTDTQYF. CDR3 DNA sequence: TGTGCCAGCAGTGACTCGACTAGCGGGGGCACAGATACGCAGTATTTT.

This chain connects TRBV6-4 to TRBJ2-6; D possibly corresponds to TRBD1 (6 bases). There are 15 residues in the CDR3. Trimming cost V 6 bases and J 2 bases, with 11 bases left between them. Germline CDR1 is MRHNA and CDR2 is SNTAGT. DNA for the CDR3: TGTGCCAGCAGCGCCGACAGGACTGGGGCCAACGTCCTGACTTTC. This translates into CASSADRTGANVLTF.

The V gene is TRBV27, the J gene TRBJ2-2; no reliable D call. Germline CDR1 reads MNHEY; CDR2 reads SMNVEV (reference sequence). The V end was cut by 2 bases, the J end by 0 bases, with 10 bases between. The CDR3 runs to 16 residues. CDR3: CASSLKWAANTGELFF. DNA of the CDR3: TGTGCCAGCAGTTTAAAATGGGCCGCGAACACCGGGGAGCTGTTTTTT.

The chain couples TRBV5-5 to TRBJ1-1; D call uncertain. The CDR3 is 14 amino acids. From germline, CDR1 is SGHKS and CDR2 YYEKEE (reference sequence). The V and J ends lost 1 base and 4 bases respectively, with 11 bases between them. CDR3 loop: CASSLRREGTEAFF. As DNA, the CDR3 is TGTGCCAGCAGCTTGCGAAGGGAGGGCACTGAAGCTTTCTTT.

The chain couples TRBV27 to TRBJ2-5; TRBD1 might be the D (6 bases). Germline lookup yields CDR1 MNHEY and CDR2 SMNVEV (reference sequence). Trimming left V 6 bases short and J 2 bases short, with 10 bases between. The CDR3 is made up of 13 amino acids. The CDR3 is CASSRQVQETQYF. CDR3 nucleotides: TGTGCCAGCAGCAGACAGGTACAAGAGACCCAGTACTTC.

For the CDR3, the DNA is TGTGCCAGCAGCTTTTGGGGGCTCGGGGCCGTCACTGAAGCTTTCTTT. Amino acid sequence: CASSFWGLGAVTEAFF. This chain joins TRBV5-5 and TRBJ1-1, with D tentatively TRBD1 (6 bases). V lost 2 bases and J 4 bases, leaving 18 bases between the germline ends. The CDR3 is made up of 16 amino acids. Germline V gene sequence: CDR1 SGHKS, CDR2 YYEKEE (reference sequence). Full variable domain (rest looked up from reference TRBV5-5 and TRBJ1-1): DAGVTQSPTHLIKTRGQQVTLRCSPISGHKSVSWYQQVLGQGPQFIFQYYEKEERGRGNFPDRFSARQFPNYSSELNVNALLLGDSALYLCASSFWGLGAVTEAFFGQGTRLTVV.

The chain couples TRBV29-1 to TRBJ1-1; D possibly corresponds to TRBD1 (6 bases). The CDR3 sequence is 11 residues long. Germline V CDR1 and CDR2: SQVTM, ANQGSEA. Between the trimmed V and J ends, which lost 4 bases and 3 bases, there was a span of 6 bases. Written as DNA, the CDR3 is TGCAGCGTTGCAGGGGACACTGAAGCTTTCTTT. Translating gives CSVAGDTEAFF.

This clone was picked up a small number of times. The rearrangement joins TRBV7-9 to TRBJ1-4; 8 bases agree with TRBD1. Trimming removed 5 bases from V and 3 bases from J; junction bases left unmatched: 5. CDR1 and CDR2 (germline): SEHNR, FQNEAQ (reference sequence). The length of the CDR3 is 15 residues. For the CDR3, the DNA is TGTGCCAGCAGCCCTCCGGGACAGGCTAATGAAAAACTGTTTTTT. Protein sequence: CASSPPGQANEKLFF.